The 29 T cell receptor beta chains given below trace back to one sample, sequenced in a study of cytomegalovirus exposure and HLA in healthy donors. Vbeta (60) and Jbeta (13) primers were used in the PCR. Clones were read by immunoSEQ multiplex PCR, and TCRdb kept only the in-frame ones, dropping some. The repertoire holds over 75,000 clones, with almost 80% as singletons. The sequenced sample was PBMCs. Source of these receptors: a female donor in good health and CMV-seronegative.

The V and J genes are TRBV12-5 and TRBJ2-1; D is unclear. From germline, CDR1 is LGHNT and CDR2 FRNRAP. V dropped 6 bases and J dropped 9 bases, with 12 bases sitting between them. The CDR3 runs 12 residues. CDR3 in DNA: TGTGCTAGTGGGTCCCGGAGAGGTGAGCAGTTCTTC. Amino acid sequence: CASGSRRGEQFF.

The sample holds one count of this clone. This chain uses TRBV7-9 with TRBJ2-1; D ambiguous. Trimming pared 5 bases from V and 10 bases from J, leaving 18 bases between. Germline loops: CDR1 SEHNR, CDR2 FQNEAQ (reference sequence). The CDR3 consists of 14 residues. The CDR3 DNA follows: TGTGCCAGCAGCGCCCGACTGCAATCAAGGGAGCAGTTCTTC. Translating it yields CASSARLQSREQFF.

V and J are TRBV2 and TRBJ1-2; D is perhaps TRBD1 (6 bases). CDR3 length: 15 amino acids. Germline CDR1 reads SNHLY; CDR2 reads FYNNEI. V was trimmed by 6 bases and J by 0 bases, leaving 14 bases between them. CDR3 in DNA: TGTGCCAGCAGGGACCCTAGACAGGCTAACTATGGCTACACCTTC. Translated, it gives CASRDPRQANYGYTF.

This chain connects TRBV7-2 to TRBJ2-4; 11 bases agree with TRBD2. CDR1 is SGHTA, CDR2 FQGNSA, per germline. With V trimmed by 4 bases and J by 6 bases, 2 bases remained unmatched. This CDR3 contains 14 residues. CDR3 DNA sequence: TGTGCCAGCAGCTGGGGACTAGCGGTAAACATTCAGTACTTC. Its protein is CASSWGLAVNIQYF.

The chain has TRBV5-1 and TRBJ2-5; tentatively, D is TRBD2 (6 bases). Trimming stripped 2 bases from V and 3 bases from J, with 14 bases between. The CDR3 has 15 amino acids. Germline assignment: CDR1 SGHRS and CDR2 YFSETQ. CDR3 region: CASSLTVSGEETQYF. In DNA form, the CDR3 reads TGCGCCAGCAGCTTAACCGTTTCGGGGGAAGAGACCCAGTACTTC.

The gene calls are TRBV4-1 and TRBJ2-5; 12 bases match TRBD2. CDR1 is MGHRA and CDR2 is YSYEKL in the germline V gene. V was clipped by 2 bases and J by 2 bases; unmatched bases: 3. This CDR3 is 16 amino acids long. CDR3 loop: CASSQTSGGNQETQYF. The CDR3 nucleotides read TGCGCCAGCAGCCAAACTAGCGGGGGGAATCAAGAGACCCAGTACTTC.

This chain links TRBV7-2 with TRBJ1-5; a possible D gene is TRBD1 (5 bases). V dropped 0 bases and J dropped 9 bases, with 9 bases sitting between them. Germline-derived CDR1 and CDR2 are SGHTA and FQGNSA. This CDR3 is built from 13 residues. CDR3 amino acids: CASSLANRPPQHF. CDR3 bases: TGTGCCAGCAGCTTAGCGAACAGGCCGCCCCAGCATTTT.

The chain has TRBV2 and TRBJ1-5, with TRBD1 matching 8 bases. With 6 bases clipped from V and 2 bases from J, the junction kept 3 bases outside the gene matches. The germline CDR1 and CDR2 sequences are SNHLY and FYNNEI. The CDR3 is 14 residues long. CDR3 loop: CASSRGLGNQPQHF. DNA of the CDR3: TGTGCCAGCAGCAGGGGGCTTGGCAATCAGCCCCAGCATTTT.

This chain links TRBV9 with TRBJ2-2; perhaps TRBD2 as D (6 bases). V gave up 0 bases and J gave up 7 bases, with 16 bases separating them. CDR1 and CDR2 from the germline V gene are SGDLS and YYNGEE. The length of the CDR3 is 16 residues. The CDR3 here is CASSVDGASAGGELFF. In DNA form, the CDR3 reads TGTGCCAGCAGCGTAGATGGGGCTAGCGCCGGCGGGGAGCTGTTTTTT.

Turning to this clone: Other DNA variants within this sample encode the same CDR3. DNA of the CDR3: TGTGCCAGCAGCGTAGGTAGCGGGGGCTCCTACGAGCAGTACTTC. Translating gives CASSVGSGGSYEQYF. The rearrangement links TRBV9 to TRBJ2-7; 9 bases fit TRBD2. Germline V CDR1 and CDR2: SGDLS, YYNGEE. The V gene end was trimmed by 0 bases and the J gene end by 0 bases; junction bases not matched to a gene: 1. The CDR3 runs to 15 residues.

The chain carries TRBV9 and TRBJ2-3; D is uncertain. The CDR3 runs to 13 residues. Per germline, CDR1 SGDLS and CDR2 YYNGEE. V lost 3 bases, J lost 0 bases, and 5 bases lay in between. CDR3: CASSASSTDTQYF. The CDR3 nucleotides read TGTGCCAGCAGCGCTAGTAGCACAGATACGCAGTATTTT.

The chain combines TRBV18 with TRBJ2-7, with 11 bases lining up with TRBD2. V shed 3 bases and J 2 bases; nucleotides not matched to a gene: 12. Germline V gene sequence: CDR1 KGHSH, CDR2 LQKENI. This CDR3 comprises 18 residues. CDR3 region: CASSPEGSLAGGTYEQYF. The CDR3 DNA is TGTGCCAGCTCACCCGAGGGGAGCCTAGCGGGGGGAACCTACGAGCAGTACTTC.

This clone has only a few counts. This chain uses TRBV4-1 with TRBJ2-2, with 7 bases that match TRBD1. CDR3 length equals 15 residues. Germline trimming cut 4 bases from V and 3 bases from J; bases unmatched to any gene: 5. Germline CDR1 and CDR2: MGHRA and YSYEKL. CDR3: CASSLGTADTGELFF. CDR3 coding DNA: TGCGCCAGCAGCCTAGGGACAGCCGACACCGGGGAGCTGTTTTTT.

V usage is TRBV6-4 and J usage is TRBJ2-2, with a tentative D call TRBD2 (5 bases). The CDR3 extends over 13 amino acids. Germline V gives CDR1 MRHNA, CDR2 SNTAGT. The ends were cut back, 11 bases at V and 4 bases at J, with 14 bases in the middle. The chain's CDR3 is CAHSGVLTGELFF. The CDR3 DNA reads TGTGCCCACTCCGGGGTTCTCACCGGGGAGCTGTTTTTT.

The chain links TRBV30 to TRBJ2-5; weak D call: TRBD1 (5 bases). Trimming stripped 4 bases from V and 3 bases from J, with 6 bases between. The V gene's germline CDR1 is GTSNPN and CDR2 SVGIG (reference sequence). This CDR3 has 11 residues. DNA of the CDR3: TGTGCCTGGAAGACAGAAGAGACCCAGTACTTC. Translated: CAWKTEETQYF.

The V gene is TRBV13, the J gene TRBJ2-5; D is perhaps TRBD2 (5 bases). The V gene lost 6 bases and the J gene lost 0 bases, with 8 bases spanning the gap. The CDR3 totals 13 residues. Germline lookup yields CDR1 PRHDT and CDR2 FYEKMQ (reference sequence). CDR3 region: CASRRANQETQYF. CDR3 DNA sequence: TGTGCCAGCAGGAGGGCCAACCAAGAGACCCAGTACTTC.

The chain recombines TRBV7-9 with TRBJ2-2; 8 bases match TRBD1. From germline, CDR1 is SEHNR and CDR2 FQNEAQ (reference sequence). The CDR3 has 16 residues. Trimming at V came to 6 bases and at J to 1 base, leaving 7 bases not matched to a gene. The CDR3 DNA reads as TGTGCCAGCAGTCGCACCGGGACAGGGAACACCGGGGAGCTGTTTTTT. This codes for CASSRTGTGNTGELFF.

V gene TRBV16 combines with J gene TRBJ1-5, with a possible D match to TRBD1 (5 bases). This CDR3 is built from 17 residues. V was clipped by 4 bases and J by 3 bases, with 19 bases between them. Germline assignment: CDR1 KGHSY and CDR2 FQNENV. The CDR3 DNA reads as TGTGCCAGCAGCCCATACCGGGACTTCAAAATCAATCAGCCCCAGCATTTT. Residues: CASSPYRDFKINQPQHF.

Concerning this clone: One end of the junction is discordant with germline, which a read error may explain. This CDR3 is CSSSPDLKGAGELFF. The CDR3 DNA follows: TGTTCCAGCAGCCCAGATCTGAAGGGGGCCGGGGAGCTGTTTTTT. The V call is TRBV7-9, the J call TRBJ2-2, with D perhaps TRBD1 (6 bases). Germline loops: CDR1 SEHNR, CDR2 FQNEAQ (reference sequence). CDR3 size: 15 residues.

This clone appeared once. The genes are TRBV6-4 and TRBJ2-7; 8 bases match TRBD2. The CDR3 length is 14 residues. V shed 3 bases and J 3 bases; nucleotides not matched to a gene: 4. CDR1 and CDR2 (germline): MRHNA, SNTAGT. The CDR3 sequence: CASSETSEHYEQYF. The CDR3, as DNA: TGTGCCAGCAGTGAGACTAGCGAACACTACGAGCAGTACTTC.

V is TRBV9 and J is TRBJ2-7, with 13 nucleotides matching TRBD2. The CDR3 length is 17 residues. CDR1 and CDR2 from the germline V gene are SGDLS and YYNGEE. The V and J ends lost 0 bases and 3 bases, in that order; junction bases with no gene match: 6. CDR3 sequence: CASSVDGTSGVLYEQYF. The CDR3 nucleotides read TGTGCCAGCAGCGTAGATGGGACTAGCGGGGTTCTCTACGAGCAGTACTTC.

This sequence joins TRBV19 and TRBJ2-5; maybe TRBD2 (5 bases). The CDR3 runs 14 residues. V lost 6 bases to trimming and J lost 4 bases, with 15 bases between them. The germline CDR1 and CDR2 sequences are LNHDA and SQIVND (reference sequence). The CDR3 DNA sequence: TGTGCCAGTAGCATCCCCGGGATTCGAGAGACCCAGTACTTC. Protein sequence: CASSIPGIRETQYF. The variable domain in full, with the rest retrieved from reference TRBV19 and TRBJ2-5, is DGGITQSPKYLFRKEGQNVTLSCEQNLNHDAMYWYRQDPGQGLRLIYYSQIVNDFQKGDIAEGYSVSREKKESFPLTVTSAQKNPTAFYLCASSIPGIRETQYFGPGTRLLVL.

A single count supports this clone. The chain carries TRBV11-2 and TRBJ2-7; the match to TRBD1 covers 9 bases. The CDR3 covers 19 residues. CDR1 and CDR2 from the germline V gene are SGHAT and FQNNGV. V gave up 5 bases and J gave up 1 base; unmatched junction bases: 18. The CDR3 sequence is CASSPMPHPGTGPSYEQYF. The DNA for the CDR3 is TGTGCCAGCAGCCCTATGCCTCACCCCGGGACAGGGCCATCCTACGAGCAGTACTTC.

This chain joins TRBV6-1 and TRBJ2-7, with TRBD1 identical over 7 bases. CDR1 is MNHNS and CDR2 is SASEGT in the germline V gene. The V and J ends lost 1 base and 1 base, in that order; junction bases with no gene match: 4. This CDR3 contains 15 residues. DNA of the CDR3: TGTGCCAGCAGTGAAGAGGAGACAGGGTCCTACGAGCAGTACTTC. This codes for CASSEEETGSYEQYF.

The V and J genes are TRBV9 and TRBJ2-7; the D gene is possibly TRBD1 (6 bases). The V gene lost 0 bases and the J gene lost 0 bases, with 16 bases spanning the gap. The germline V gene encodes CDR1 SGDLS and CDR2 YYNGEE. The CDR3 extends over 17 amino acids. The chain's CDR3 is CASSVEPVVTGSYEQYF. DNA for the CDR3: TGTGCCAGCAGCGTAGAGCCCGTCGTGACAGGCTCCTACGAGCAGTACTTC.

This clone was observed once. The rearrangement uses TRBV5-1 and TRBJ2-7; 13 bases are shared with TRBD2. Germline CDR1 and CDR2: SGHRS and YFSETQ. The trim removed 3 bases at V and 2 bases at J, leaving 2 bases unmatched. The CDR3 totals 15 residues. The CDR3 region has the DNA TGCGCCAGCAGCTCGGGACTAGCGGGAACCTACGAGCAGTACTTC. Translation gives CASSSGLAGTYEQYF.

The gene calls are TRBV7-2 and TRBJ2-5; D not resolved. V shed 4 bases and J shed 4 bases, with 4 bases lying between them. Per germline, CDR1 SGHTA and CDR2 FQGNSA. The CDR3 length is 11 residues. The CDR3 nucleotides are TGTGCCAGCAGCTCCTTAGAGACCCAGTACTTC. Protein product: CASSSLETQYF.

This chain links TRBV27 with TRBJ2-1; 13 bases are a match to TRBD2. In germline, CDR1 is MNHEY, CDR2 SMNVEV (reference sequence). The V gene end was trimmed by 2 bases and the J gene end by 2 bases; junction bases not matched to a gene: 0. The CDR3 sequence is 16 residues long. The CDR3 coding sequence is TGTGCCAGCAGTTTAACTAGCGGGAGGGCCTACAATGAGCAGTTCTTC. As protein: CASSLTSGRAYNEQFF.

The CDR3 reads CASSFRGSGYTF. The CDR3 nucleotides are TGTGCCAGCAGCTTCCGCGGTTCTGGCTACACCTTC. The gene calls are TRBV7-9 and TRBJ1-2; D gene unclear. V was pared by 3 bases and J by 7 bases, with 9 bases between. This CDR3 contains 12 residues. CDR1 is SEHNR, CDR2 FQNEAQ, per germline (reference sequence).